This TCR beta chain was found in a study of cytomegalovirus exposure and HLA in healthy donors. Study-level information: From approximately 170 million T cells, an earlier analysis saw 120 million or so unique TCR beta sequences.

Germline-derived CDR1 and CDR2 are SGHNT and YYREEE (reference sequence). The length of the CDR3 is 13 residues. V lost 0 bases and J 6 bases, leaving 10 bases between the germline ends. About this clone: Its antigen is not known.

Study-wide points: When a later analysis compared HLA-associated TCR beta chains with equally common others, the HLA-associated chains turned out to be more clonally expanded and to have lower generation probabilities. A few of the chains that were CMV-associated were confirmed in vitro to be specific for CMV antigens. In a later analysis, several top co-occurrence clusters appeared linked to parvovirus B19, influenza, CMV and Epstein-Barr virus.

Both 60 Vbeta primers and 13 Jbeta primers went into the PCR. TCRdb keeps only in-frame clones here, not all; method: immunoSEQ multiplex PCR. This sample yields 100,000 to 150,000 clones, of which over 75% are seen a single time; approximately 4% belongs to the top ten. The receptor was isolated from a man younger than 35 in good health and CMV-seropositive. Sequencing input: PBMCs. The chain couples TRBV5-4 to TRBJ2-7, with a weak D call TRBD1 (6 bases). The DNA of the CDR3 is TGTGCCAGCAGCTTGGAACAGGGTACCGAGCAGTACTTC. As protein: CASSLEQGTEQYF.